This T cell receptor beta chain came from a study of T-cell reconstitution after alpha-beta-depleted transplantation in children. Trimming took 5 bases from V and 0 from J, leaving 7 bases between them. This CDR3 spans 14 amino acids. Germline CDR1 and CDR2: SGHTA and FQGNSA. Preparation of the TCRbeta library involved a method that used unique molecular identifiers. TCRdb passed the PCR reads through MiXCR, listing each CDR3 protein once. The sample carries tens of thousands of distinct CDR3 sequences, 9.2% recorded once. The sequence came from a male patient aged 2 to 10 who had a stem cell transplant for chronic granulomatous disease, so the T cells may come from the graft donor. V and J are TRBV7-2 and TRBJ1-4, with D perhaps TRBD1 (5 bases). The source was PBMCs, mostly from graft donor cells, collected 60 days after TCRalphabeta/CD19-depleted stem cell transplant. The CDR3 spells CASSAQATNEKLFF. The DNA of the CDR3 is TGTGCCAGCAGCGCACAGGCAACTAATGAAAAACTGTTTTTT. Filled out from reference TRBV7-2 and TRBJ1-4, the complete variable domain reads GAGVSQSPSNKVTEKGKDVELRCDPISGHTALYWYRQSLGQGLEFLIYFQGNSAPDKSGLPSDRFSAERTGGSVSTLTIQRTQQEDSAVYLCASSAQATNEKLFFGSGTQLSVL.